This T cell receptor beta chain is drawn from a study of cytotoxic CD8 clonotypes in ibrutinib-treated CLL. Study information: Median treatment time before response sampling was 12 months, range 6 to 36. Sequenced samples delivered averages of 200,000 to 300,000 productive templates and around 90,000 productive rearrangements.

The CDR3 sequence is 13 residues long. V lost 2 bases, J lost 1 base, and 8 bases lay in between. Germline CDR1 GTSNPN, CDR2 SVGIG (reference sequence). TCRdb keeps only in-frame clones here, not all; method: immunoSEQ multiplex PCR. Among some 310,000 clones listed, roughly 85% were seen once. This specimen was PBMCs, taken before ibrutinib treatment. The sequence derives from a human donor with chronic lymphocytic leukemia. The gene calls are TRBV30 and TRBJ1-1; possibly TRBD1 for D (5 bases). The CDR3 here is CAWSIQGNTEAFF. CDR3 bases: TGTGCCTGGAGTATCCAGGGGAACACTGAAGCTTTCTTT.